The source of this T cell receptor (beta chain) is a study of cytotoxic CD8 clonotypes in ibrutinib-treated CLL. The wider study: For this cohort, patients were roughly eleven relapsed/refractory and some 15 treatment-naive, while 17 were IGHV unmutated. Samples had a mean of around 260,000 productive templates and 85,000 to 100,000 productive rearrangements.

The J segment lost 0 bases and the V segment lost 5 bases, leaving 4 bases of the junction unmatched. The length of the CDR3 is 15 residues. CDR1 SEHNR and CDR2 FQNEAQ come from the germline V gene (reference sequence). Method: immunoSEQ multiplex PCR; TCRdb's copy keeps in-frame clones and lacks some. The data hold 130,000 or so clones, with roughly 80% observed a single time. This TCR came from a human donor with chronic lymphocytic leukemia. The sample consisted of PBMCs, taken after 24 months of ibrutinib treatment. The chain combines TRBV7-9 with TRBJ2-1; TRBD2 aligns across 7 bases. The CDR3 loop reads CASSRSSGSYNEQFF. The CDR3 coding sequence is TGTGCCAGCAGCCGTTCTAGCGGCTCCTACAATGAGCAGTTCTTC.